This T cell receptor beta chain was recovered during a study of cytotoxic CD8 clonotypes in ibrutinib-treated CLL. Study information: Response samples were obtained once patients had received a median 12 months of treatment, range 6 to 36. An average of about 250,000 productive templates and roughly 94,000 productive rearrangements was obtained per sample.

Sequencing used immunoSEQ multiplex PCR; TCRdb keeps in-frame clones, though not all of them. The sample lists fewer than 100,000 clones, 70% to 80% occurring once. Study-level findings and limits: Public clonotypes, an uncommon group, contracted or remained stable on treatment.

The CDR3 length is 14 residues. Trimming took off 6 bases at V and 7 bases at J, with 16 bases between the two ends. CDR1 and CDR2 from the germline V gene are MNHEY and SVGAGI. On this clone itself: The antigen remains undetermined.

The chain recombines TRBV6-5 with TRBJ1-5, with a weak D call TRBD1 (5 bases). The starting material was PBMCs, obtained after 12 months of ibrutinib treatment. The origin of this receptor is a human donor with chronic lymphocytic leukemia. This CDR3 reads CASSPRVVGQPQHF. The DNA of the CDR3 is TGTGCCAGCAGCCCCAGGGTTGTGGGCCAGCCCCAGCATTTT.